This T cell receptor (beta chain) was documented in a study of blood T cell repertoires in COVID-19. Overall study: Sample material is recorded as cDNA or gDNA derived from T cells, B-cell-depleted T cells, or PBMCs.

Per the original methods: Estimates of nucleated cell counts were drawn from the amplification of reference gene primers. Clones were read by immunoSEQ multiplex PCR, and TCRdb kept only the in-frame ones, dropping some. V, J and clone size were drawn from that table, and D and trimming were deduced from the DNA. This sample has some 220,000 clones; nearly 85% occur once, and the top ten carry 1.3%. This clone was seen only once. Seattle cases were enrolled at active infection and followed longitudinally. In germline, CDR1 is SGHNT, CDR2 YENEEA. The CDR3 is 15 residues long. V was clipped by 4 bases and J by 5 bases; unmatched bases: 9.

Specimen: peripheral blood. This TCR came from a woman aged 25 to 39 with COVID-19, enrolled during active disease. The J gene is TRBJ2-5, the V gene TRBV11-3; 8 bases fit TRBD2. The CDR3, as DNA: TGTGCCAGCAGCTCCGGCGCCGGGGGGGCGGAGACCCAGTACTTC. Amino acids: CASSSGAGGAETQYF.